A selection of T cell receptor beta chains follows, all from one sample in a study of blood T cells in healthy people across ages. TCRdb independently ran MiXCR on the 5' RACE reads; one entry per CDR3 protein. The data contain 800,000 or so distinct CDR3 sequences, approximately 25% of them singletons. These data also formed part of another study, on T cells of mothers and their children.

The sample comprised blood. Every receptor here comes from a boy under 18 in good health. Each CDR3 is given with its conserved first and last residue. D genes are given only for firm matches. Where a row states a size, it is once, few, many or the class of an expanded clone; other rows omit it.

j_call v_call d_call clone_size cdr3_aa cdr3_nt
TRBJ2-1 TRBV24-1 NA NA CATSARDNYNEQFF TGTGCCACCAGTGCCCGGGACAATTACAATGAGCAGTTCTTC
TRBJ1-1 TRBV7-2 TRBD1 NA CASSPGGGATDAFF TGTGCCAGCAGCCCAGGGGGGGGGGCCACGGATGCTTTCTTT
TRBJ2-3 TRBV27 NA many CASGPGGTDTQYF TGTGCCAGCGGTCCAGGCGGGACAGATACGCAGTATTTT
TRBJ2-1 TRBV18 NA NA CASSNTLSSYNEQFF TGTGCCAGCTCCAACACACTGAGCTCCTACAATGAGCAGTTCTTC
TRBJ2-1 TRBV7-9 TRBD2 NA CASSSWGLDPSYNEQFF TGTGCCAGCAGCTCCTGGGGACTAGACCCCTCCTACAATGAGCAGTTCTTC
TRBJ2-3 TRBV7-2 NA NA CASSRVTDTQYF TGTGCCAGCAGCCGAGTAACAGATACGCAGTATTTT
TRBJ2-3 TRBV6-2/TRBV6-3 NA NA CASGERSGPKSPETTDTQYF TGTGCCAGCGGAGAGAGATCGGGACCCAAGTCCCCCGAAACCACAGATACGCAGTATTTT
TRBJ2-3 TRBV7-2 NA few CASSLQQKPTDTQYF TGTGCCAGCAGCTTACAGCAGAAACCCACAGATACGCAGTATTTT
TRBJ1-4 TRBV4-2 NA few CASSPSTEKLFF TGTGCCAGCAGCCCAAGTACTGAAAAACTGTTTTTT
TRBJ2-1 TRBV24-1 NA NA CATADRRDEQFF TGTGCCACTGCTGACAGGAGGGATGAGCAGTTCTTC
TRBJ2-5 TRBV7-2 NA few CASSPGDAAGYF TGTGCCAGCAGCCCCGGGGATGCCGCCGGGTACTTC
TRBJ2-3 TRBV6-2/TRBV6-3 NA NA CASSFGPIPDTQYF TGTGCCAGCAGTTTCGGGCCAATTCCAGATACGCAGTATTTT
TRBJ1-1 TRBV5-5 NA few CVSQAGAASYTEAFF TGTGTCAGCCAAGCTGGGGCAGCCTCTTACACTGAAGCTTTCTTT
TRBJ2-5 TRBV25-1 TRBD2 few CASSVPVRTSGQETQYF TGTGCCAGCAGTGTCCCGGTCCGGACTAGCGGACAAGAGACCCAGTACTTC
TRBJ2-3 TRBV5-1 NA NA CASSSEFSTDTQYF TGCGCCAGCAGCTCCGAATTTAGCACAGATACGCAGTATTTT
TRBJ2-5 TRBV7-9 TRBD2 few CASSLEVRRGGRETQYF TGTGCCAGCAGCTTAGAAGTTCGGCGGGGGGGCCGGGAGACCCAGTACTTC
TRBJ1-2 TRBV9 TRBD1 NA CASSVDPGTENYGYTF TGTGCCAGCAGCGTTGATCCCGGGACAGAGAACTATGGCTACACCTTC
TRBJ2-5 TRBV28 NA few CASRLGTETQYF TGTGCCAGCAGGCTGGGAACCGAGACCCAGTACTTC
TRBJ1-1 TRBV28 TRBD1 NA CASSLPTGGRIEAFF TGTGCCAGCAGTCTCCCGACAGGGGGGAGAATTGAAGCTTTCTTT
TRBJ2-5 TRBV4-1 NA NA CATGRSLGETQYF TGCGCCACGGGGAGAAGTTTGGGAGAGACCCAGTACTTC
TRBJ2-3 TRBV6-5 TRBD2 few CASSSRRTTSGGTDTQYF TGTGCCAGCAGTTCCCGCCGAACAACTAGCGGAGGCACAGATACGCAGTATTTT
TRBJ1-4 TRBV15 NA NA CATSRVPDEKLFF TGTGCCACCAGCAGAGTTCCCGATGAAAAACTGTTTTTT
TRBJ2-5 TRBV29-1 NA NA CSVVSRQETQYF TGCAGCGTTGTAAGCCGGCAAGAGACCCAGTACTTC
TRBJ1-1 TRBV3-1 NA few CASSQEPRWAFF TGTGCCAGCAGCCAAGAACCAAGATGGGCTTTCTTT